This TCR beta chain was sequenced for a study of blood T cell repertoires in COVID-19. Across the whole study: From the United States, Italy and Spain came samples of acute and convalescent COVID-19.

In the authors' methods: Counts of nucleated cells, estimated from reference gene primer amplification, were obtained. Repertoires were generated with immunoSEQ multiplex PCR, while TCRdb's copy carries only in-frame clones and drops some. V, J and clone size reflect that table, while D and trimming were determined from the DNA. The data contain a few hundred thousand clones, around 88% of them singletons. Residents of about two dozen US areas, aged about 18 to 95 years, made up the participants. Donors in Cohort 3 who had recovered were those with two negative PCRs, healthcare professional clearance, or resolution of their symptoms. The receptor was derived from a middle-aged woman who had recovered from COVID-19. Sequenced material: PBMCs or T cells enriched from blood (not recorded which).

CDR3 residues: CATSGDREGYGYTF. Written as DNA, the CDR3 is TGTGCCACCAGTGGTGACAGGGAAGGCTATGGCTACACCTTC. The chain carries TRBV24-1 and TRBJ1-2, with 7 bases fitting TRBD1. Germline CDR1 is KGHDR and CDR2 is SFDVKD. The CDR3 has 14 residues. The junction had 6 bases not matched to a gene; V was cut back by 5 bases and J by 4 bases.